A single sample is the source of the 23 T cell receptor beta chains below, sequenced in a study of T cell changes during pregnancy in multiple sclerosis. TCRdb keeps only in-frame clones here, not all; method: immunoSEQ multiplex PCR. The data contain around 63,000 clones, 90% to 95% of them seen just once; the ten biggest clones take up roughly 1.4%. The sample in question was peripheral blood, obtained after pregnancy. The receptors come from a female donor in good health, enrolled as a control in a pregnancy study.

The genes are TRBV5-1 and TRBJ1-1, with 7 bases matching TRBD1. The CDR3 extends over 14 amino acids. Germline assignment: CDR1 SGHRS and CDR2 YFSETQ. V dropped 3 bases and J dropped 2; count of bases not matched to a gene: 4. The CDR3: CASSWGQRNTEAFF. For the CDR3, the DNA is TGCGCCAGCAGCTGGGGACAGAGAAACACTGAAGCTTTCTTT. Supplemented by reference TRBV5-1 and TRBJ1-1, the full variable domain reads KAGVTQTPRYLIKTRGQQVTLSCSPISGHRSVSWYQQTPGQGLQFLFEYFSETQRNKGNFPGRFSGRQFSNSRSEMNVSTLELGDSALYLCASSWGQRNTEAFFGQGTRLTVV.

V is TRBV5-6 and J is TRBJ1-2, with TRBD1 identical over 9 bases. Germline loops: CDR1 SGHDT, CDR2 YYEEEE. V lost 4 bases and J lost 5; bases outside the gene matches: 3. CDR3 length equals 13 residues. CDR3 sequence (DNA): TGTGCCAGCAGCCCCGGGACAGGGTATGGCTACACCTTC. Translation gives CASSPGTGYGYTF.

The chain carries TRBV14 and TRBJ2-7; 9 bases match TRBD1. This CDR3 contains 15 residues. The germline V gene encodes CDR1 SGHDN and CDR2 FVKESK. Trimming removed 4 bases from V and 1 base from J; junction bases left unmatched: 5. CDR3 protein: CASSPGQGPSYEQYF. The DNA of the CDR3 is TGTGCCAGCAGCCCTGGACAGGGGCCATCCTACGAGCAGTACTTC. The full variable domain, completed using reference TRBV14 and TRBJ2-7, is EAGVTQFPSHSVIEKGQTVTLRCDPISGHDNLYWYRRVMGKEIKFLLHFVKESKQDESGMPNNRFLAERTGGTYSTLKVQPAELEDSGVYFCASSPGQGPSYEQYFGPGTRLTVT.

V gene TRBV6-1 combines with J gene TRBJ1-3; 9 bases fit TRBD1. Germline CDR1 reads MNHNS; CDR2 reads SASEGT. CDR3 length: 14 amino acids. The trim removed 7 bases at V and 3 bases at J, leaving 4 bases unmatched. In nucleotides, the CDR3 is TGTGCCAGCAAGGGACAGGGACTTGGAAACACCATATATTTT. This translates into CASKGQGLGNTIYF.

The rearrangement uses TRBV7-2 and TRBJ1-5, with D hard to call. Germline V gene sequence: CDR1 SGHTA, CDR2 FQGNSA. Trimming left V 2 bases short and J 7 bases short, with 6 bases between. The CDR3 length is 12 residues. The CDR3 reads CASSLLSQPQHF. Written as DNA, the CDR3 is TGTGCCAGCAGCTTATTATCCCAGCCCCAGCATTTT.

CDR3 in DNA: TGCGCCAGCAGCCACCCTTTAAGGGACAGGGGGCGCGATGGCTACACCTTC. Amino acids: CASSHPLRDRGRDGYTF. The chain carries TRBV4-1 and TRBJ1-2; TRBD1 matches 12 bases. This CDR3 contains 17 residues. Trimming removed 3 bases from V and 6 bases from J; junction bases left unmatched: 11. Germline V gene lookup returns CDR1 MGHRA and CDR2 YSYEKL.

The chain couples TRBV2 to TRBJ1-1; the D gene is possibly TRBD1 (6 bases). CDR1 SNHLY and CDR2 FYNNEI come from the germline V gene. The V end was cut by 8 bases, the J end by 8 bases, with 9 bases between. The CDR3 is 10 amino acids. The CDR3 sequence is CASRGQEAFF. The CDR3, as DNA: TGTGCCAGCCGCGGACAGGAAGCTTTCTTT. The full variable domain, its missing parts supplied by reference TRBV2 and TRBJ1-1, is EPEVTQTPSHQVTQMGQEVILRCVPISNHLYFYWYRQILGQKVEFLVSFYNNEISEKSEIFDDQFSVERPDGSNFTLKIRSTKLEDSAMYFCASRGQEAFFGQGTRLTVV.

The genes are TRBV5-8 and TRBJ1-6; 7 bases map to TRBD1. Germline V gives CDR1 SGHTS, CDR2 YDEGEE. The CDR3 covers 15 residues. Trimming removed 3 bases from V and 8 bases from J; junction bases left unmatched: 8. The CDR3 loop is CASSWTGLGDSPLHF. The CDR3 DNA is TGTGCCAGCAGCTGGACAGGTCTTGGCGATTCACCCCTCCACTTT.

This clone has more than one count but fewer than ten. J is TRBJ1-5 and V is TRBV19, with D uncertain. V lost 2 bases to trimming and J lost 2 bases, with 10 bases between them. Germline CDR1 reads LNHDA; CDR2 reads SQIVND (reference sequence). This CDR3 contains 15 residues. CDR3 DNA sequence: TGTGCCAGTAGTATATCGGGTTTTCGCAATCAGCCCCAGCATTTT. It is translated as CASSISGFRNQPQHF.

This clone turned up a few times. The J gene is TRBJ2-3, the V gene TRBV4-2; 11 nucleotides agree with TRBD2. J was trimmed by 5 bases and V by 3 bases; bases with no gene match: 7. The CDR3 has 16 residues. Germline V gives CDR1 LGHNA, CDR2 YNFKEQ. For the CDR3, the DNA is TGTGCCAGCAGCCATAGCGGGGGGGAGGGGAGAGATACGCAGTATTTT. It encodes CASSHSGGEGRDTQYF.

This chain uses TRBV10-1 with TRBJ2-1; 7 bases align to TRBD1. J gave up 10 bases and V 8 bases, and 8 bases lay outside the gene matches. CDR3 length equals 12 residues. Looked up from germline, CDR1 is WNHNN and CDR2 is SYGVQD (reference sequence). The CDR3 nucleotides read TGCGCCAGCGTTGAGGGGGCGAGGGAGCAGTTCTTC. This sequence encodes CASVEGAREQFF.

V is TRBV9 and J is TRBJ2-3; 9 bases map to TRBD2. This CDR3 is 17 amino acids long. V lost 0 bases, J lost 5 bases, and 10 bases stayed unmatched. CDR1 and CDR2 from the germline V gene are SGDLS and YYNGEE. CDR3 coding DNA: TGTGCCAGCAGCGTAGAGGGGGCGGGGGGGCGCGGAGATACGCAGTATTTT. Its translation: CASSVEGAGGRGDTQYF.

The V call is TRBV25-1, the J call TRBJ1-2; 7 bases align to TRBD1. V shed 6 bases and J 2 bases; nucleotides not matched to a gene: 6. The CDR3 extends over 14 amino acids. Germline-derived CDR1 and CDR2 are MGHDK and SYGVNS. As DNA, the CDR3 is TGTGCCAGCAGAGGACAGGTAGAAAACTATGGCTACACCTTC. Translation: CASRGQVENYGYTF.

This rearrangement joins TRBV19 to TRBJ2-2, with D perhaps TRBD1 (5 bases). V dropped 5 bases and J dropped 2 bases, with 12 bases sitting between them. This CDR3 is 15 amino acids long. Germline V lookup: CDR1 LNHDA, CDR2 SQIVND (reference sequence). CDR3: CASSSRRANTGELFF. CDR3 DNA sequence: TGTGCCAGTAGTTCGCGCAGGGCTAACACCGGGGAGCTGTTTTTT.

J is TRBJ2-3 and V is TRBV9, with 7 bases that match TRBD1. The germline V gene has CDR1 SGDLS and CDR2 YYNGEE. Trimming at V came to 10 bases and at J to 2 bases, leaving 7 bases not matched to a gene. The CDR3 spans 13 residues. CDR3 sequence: CASKGQFTDTQYF. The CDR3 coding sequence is TGTGCCTCGAAGGGACAGTTCACAGATACGCAGTATTTT.

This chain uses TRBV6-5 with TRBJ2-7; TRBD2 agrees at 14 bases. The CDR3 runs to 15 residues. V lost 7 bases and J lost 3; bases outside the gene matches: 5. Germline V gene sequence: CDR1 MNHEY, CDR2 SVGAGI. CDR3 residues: CASTRLAGGNYEQYF. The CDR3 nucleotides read TGTGCCAGCACCAGACTAGCGGGGGGGAACTACGAGCAGTACTTC.

The CDR3 protein is CASSPTAVTGASGGNPRFF. The CDR3 DNA is TGTGCCAGCAGTCCCACCGCTGTAACAGGGGCTAGCGGGGGGAACCCTCGATTCTTC. V and J are TRBV27 and TRBJ2-1, with 11 nucleotides matching TRBD2. Trimming took 5 bases from V and 16 from J; bases not matched to a gene: 28. The CDR3 is 19 residues long. Germline V lookup: CDR1 MNHEY, CDR2 SMNVEV (reference sequence).

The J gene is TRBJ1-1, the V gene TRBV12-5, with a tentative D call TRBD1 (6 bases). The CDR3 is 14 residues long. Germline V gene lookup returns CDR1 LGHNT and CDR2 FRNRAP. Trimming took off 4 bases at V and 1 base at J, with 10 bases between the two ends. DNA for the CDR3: TGTGCTAGTGGTTCAAGGGACAAGAACACTGAAGCTTTCTTT. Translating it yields CASGSRDKNTEAFF.

CDR3 sequence (DNA): TGTGCCTGGAGTTCGTCTCGGGAGACCCAGTACTTC. Residues: CAWSSSRETQYF. The chain carries TRBV30 and TRBJ2-5; D uncertain. There are 12 residues in the CDR3. The V gene's germline CDR1 is GTSNPN and CDR2 SVGIG (reference sequence). V shed 2 bases and J shed 5 bases, with 9 bases lying between them.

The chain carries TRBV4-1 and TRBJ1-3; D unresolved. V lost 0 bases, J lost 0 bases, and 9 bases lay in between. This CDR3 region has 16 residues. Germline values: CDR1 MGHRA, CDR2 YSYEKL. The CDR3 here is CASSQEGLSSGNTIYF. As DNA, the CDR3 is TGCGCCAGCAGCCAAGAGGGCCTAAGCTCTGGAAACACCATATATTTT.

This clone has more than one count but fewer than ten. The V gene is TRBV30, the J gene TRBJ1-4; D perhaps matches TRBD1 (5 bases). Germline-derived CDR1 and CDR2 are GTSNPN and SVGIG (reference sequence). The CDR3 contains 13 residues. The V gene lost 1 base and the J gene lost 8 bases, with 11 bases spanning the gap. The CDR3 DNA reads TGTGCCTGGAGTGGGAACCGGGGGGAAAAACTGTTTTTT. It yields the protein CAWSGNRGEKLFF. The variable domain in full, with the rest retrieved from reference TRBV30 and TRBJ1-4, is SQTIHQWPATLVQPVGSPLSLECTVEGTSNPNLYWYRQAAGRGLQLLFYSVGIGQISSEVPQNLSASRPQDRQFILSSKKLLLSDSGFYLCAWSGNRGEKLFFGSGTQLSVL.

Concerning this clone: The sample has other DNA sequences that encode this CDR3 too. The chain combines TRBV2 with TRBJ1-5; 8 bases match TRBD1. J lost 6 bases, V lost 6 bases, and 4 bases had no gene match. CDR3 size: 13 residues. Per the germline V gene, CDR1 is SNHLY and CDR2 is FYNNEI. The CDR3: CASRQGASQPQHF. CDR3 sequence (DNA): TGTGCCAGCAGGCAGGGGGCCTCTCAGCCCCAGCATTTT. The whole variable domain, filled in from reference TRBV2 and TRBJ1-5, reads EPEVTQTPSHQVTQMGQEVILRCVPISNHLYFYWYRQILGQKVEFLVSFYNNEISEKSEIFDDQFSVERPDGSNFTLKIRSTKLEDSAMYFCASRQGASQPQHFGDGTRLSIL.

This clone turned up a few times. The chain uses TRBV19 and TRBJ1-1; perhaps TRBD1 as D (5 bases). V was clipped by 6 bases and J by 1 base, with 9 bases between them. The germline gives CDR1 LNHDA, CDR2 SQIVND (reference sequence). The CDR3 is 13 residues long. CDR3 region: CASSSTGNTEAFF. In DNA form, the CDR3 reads TGTGCCAGTAGCAGTACAGGGAACACTGAAGCTTTCTTT.